The rows below give T cell receptor beta chains drawn from one sample of a study of T cells after posttransplantation cyclophosphamide. Here immunoSEQ multiplex PCR was the method, and the copy in TCRdb shows in-frame clones only, minus some. The counts give 37,000 or so clones, none of them seen only once; more than 4.5% is held by the top ten. Sequenced material: PBMCs. Every receptor here comes from a man between 25 and 39 years old in good health and a related stem cell transplant donor. Both conserved end residues are part of each CDR3. Fields, in order: CDR3 protein, CDR3 DNA, J gene, clone size, V gene, D gene. D genes are given only for firm matches. Expanded clones are given a class, and other clones once, few, many or no size at all.

cdr3_aa: CASSVGSGRNTEAFF
cdr3_nt: TGTGCCAGCAGCGTCGGATCGGGTCGGAACACTGAAGCTTTCTTT
j_call: TRBJ1-1
clone_size: many
v_call: TRBV13
d_call: NA

cdr3_aa: CASSPIPGQKETQYF
cdr3_nt: TGTGCCAGCAGCCCGATCCCGGGACAGAAAGAGACCCAGTACTTC
j_call: TRBJ2-5
clone_size: many
v_call: TRBV14
d_call: TRBD1

cdr3_aa: CASSPRTSRTDTQYF
cdr3_nt: TGTGCCAGCAGCCCCAGGACTAGTAGGACAGATACGCAGTATTTT
j_call: TRBJ2-3
clone_size: many
v_call: TRBV7-9
d_call: TRBD2

cdr3_aa: CASMRGVGETQYF
cdr3_nt: TGTGCCAGCATGAGAGGGGTAGGGGAGACCCAGTACTTC
j_call: TRBJ2-5
clone_size: few
v_call: TRBV11-2
d_call: NA

cdr3_aa: CASSEPGQGYTGELFF
cdr3_nt: TGTGCCAGCAGCGAACCGGGACAGGGATACACCGGGGAGCTGTTTTTT
j_call: TRBJ2-2
clone_size: many
v_call: TRBV7-9
d_call: TRBD1

cdr3_aa: CASSQAPGEVSYNEQFF
cdr3_nt: TGCGCCAGCAGCCAAGCCCCCGGGGAGGTTTCCTACAATGAGCAGTTCTTC
j_call: TRBJ2-1
clone_size: many
v_call: TRBV4-1
d_call: NA

cdr3_aa: CASGAPVRTTSSGANVLTF
cdr3_nt: TGTGCCAGCGGAGCCCCTGTAAGGACGACTAGCTCTGGGGCCAACGTCCTGACTTTC
j_call: TRBJ2-6
clone_size: many
v_call: TRBV9
d_call: NA

cdr3_aa: CASSQGSAGGETQYF
cdr3_nt: TGTGCCAGCAGCCAAGGATCAGCGGGGGGAGAGACCCAGTACTTC
j_call: TRBJ2-5
clone_size: many
v_call: TRBV28
d_call: TRBD2

cdr3_aa: CASGLVLTGTMNTEAFF
cdr3_nt: TGTGCTAGTGGTTTGGTACTTACAGGAACTATGAACACTGAAGCTTTCTTT
j_call: TRBJ1-1
clone_size: NA
v_call: TRBV12-5
d_call: NA

cdr3_aa: CASSDGPSQPQHF
cdr3_nt: TGCGCCAGCAGTGATGGGCCCAGTCAGCCCCAGCATTTT
j_call: TRBJ1-5
clone_size: many
v_call: TRBV10-1
d_call: NA